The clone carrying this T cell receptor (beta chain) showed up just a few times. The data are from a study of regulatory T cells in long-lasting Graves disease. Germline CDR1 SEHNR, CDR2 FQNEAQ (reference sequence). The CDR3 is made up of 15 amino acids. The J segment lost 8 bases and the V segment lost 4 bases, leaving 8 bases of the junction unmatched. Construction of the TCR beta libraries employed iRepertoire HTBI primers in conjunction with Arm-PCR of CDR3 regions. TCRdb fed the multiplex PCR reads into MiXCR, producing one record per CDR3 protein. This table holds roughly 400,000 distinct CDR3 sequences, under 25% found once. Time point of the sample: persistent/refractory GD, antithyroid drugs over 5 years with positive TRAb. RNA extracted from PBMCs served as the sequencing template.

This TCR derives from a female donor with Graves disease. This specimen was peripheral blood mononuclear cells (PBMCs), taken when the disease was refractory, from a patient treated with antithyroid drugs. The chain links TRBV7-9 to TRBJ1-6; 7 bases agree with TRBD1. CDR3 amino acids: CASSSTGTVDSPLHF. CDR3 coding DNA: TGTGCCAGCAGCTCTACCGGGACAGTGGATTCACCCCTCCACTTT.